This TCR beta chain was profiled in a study of OX40 agonist ivuxolimab in advanced cancers. Assay used: immunoSEQ multiplex PCR; TCRdb lists only in-frame clones, some missing. This table has 45,000 or so clones, 88% appearing once. Germline V gene lookup returns CDR1 SGHTA and CDR2 FQGNSA. V was pared by 0 bases and J by 0 bases, with 6 bases between. The CDR3 is 15 residues long. The TCR originated in an adult with an advanced solid tumor such as melanoma, head and neck, liver or kidney cancer. The input for sequencing was CD4+ or CD8+ T cells sorted from blood, taken in a trial of the OX40 agonist ivuxolimab. The chain joins TRBV7-2 to TRBJ1-3; D is possibly TRBD1 (5 bases). The CDR3 sequence: CASSLAGASGNTIYF. As DNA, the CDR3 is TGTGCCAGCAGCTTAGCCGGGGCCTCTGGAAACACCATATATTTT.